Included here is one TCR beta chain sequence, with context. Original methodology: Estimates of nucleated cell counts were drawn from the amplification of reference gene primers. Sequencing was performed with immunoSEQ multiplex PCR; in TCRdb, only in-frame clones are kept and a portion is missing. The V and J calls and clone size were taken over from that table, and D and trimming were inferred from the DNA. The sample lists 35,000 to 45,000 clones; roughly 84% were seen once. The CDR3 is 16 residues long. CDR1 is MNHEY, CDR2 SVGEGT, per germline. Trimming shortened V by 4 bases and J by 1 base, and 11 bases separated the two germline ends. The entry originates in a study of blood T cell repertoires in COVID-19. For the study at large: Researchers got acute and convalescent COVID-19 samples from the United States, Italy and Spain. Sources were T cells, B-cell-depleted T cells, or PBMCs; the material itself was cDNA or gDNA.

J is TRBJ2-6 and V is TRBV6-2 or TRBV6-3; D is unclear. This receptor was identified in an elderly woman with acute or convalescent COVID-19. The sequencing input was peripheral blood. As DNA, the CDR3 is TGTGCCAGCAGTTCGACACAGCTTTCTGGGGCCAACGTCCTGACTTTC. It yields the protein CASSSTQLSGANVLTF.